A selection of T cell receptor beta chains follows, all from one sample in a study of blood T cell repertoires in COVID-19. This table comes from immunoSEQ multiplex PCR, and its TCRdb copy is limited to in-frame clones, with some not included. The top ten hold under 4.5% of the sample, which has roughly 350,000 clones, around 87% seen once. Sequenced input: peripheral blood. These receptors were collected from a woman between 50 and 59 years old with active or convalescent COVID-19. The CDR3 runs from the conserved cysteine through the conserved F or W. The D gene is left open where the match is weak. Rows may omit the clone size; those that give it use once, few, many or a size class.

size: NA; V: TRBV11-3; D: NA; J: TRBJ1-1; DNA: TGTGCCAGCAGCTTAGTACGGCAGGGGATGAACACTGAAGCTTTCTTT; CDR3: CASSLVRQGMNTEAFF
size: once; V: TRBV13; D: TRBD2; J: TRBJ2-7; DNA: TGTGCCAGCAGCTCCCGACCCCCGGGACTAGCGGGAGGGCCGAGCTACGAGCAGTACTTC; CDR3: CASSSRPPGLAGGPSYEQYF
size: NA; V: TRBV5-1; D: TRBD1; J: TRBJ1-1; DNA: TGCGCCAGCAGCTTTGCCGACAGGGCGGGTGAAGCTTTCTTT; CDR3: CASSFADRAGEAFF
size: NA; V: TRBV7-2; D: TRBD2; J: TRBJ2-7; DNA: TGTGCCAGCAGCTTTAGCGGGTATAGCTCCTACGAGCAGTACTTC; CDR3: CASSFSGYSSYEQYF
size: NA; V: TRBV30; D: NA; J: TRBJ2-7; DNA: TGTGCCTGGACCCTTGGTACGGGGAGCGAGCAGTACTTC; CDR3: CAWTLGTGSEQYF
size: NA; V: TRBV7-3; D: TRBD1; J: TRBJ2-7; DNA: TGTGCCAGCAGCGCAGGACAGGGGGCCATTCACGGCGCCTACGAGCAGTACTTC; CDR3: CASSAGQGAIHGAYEQYF
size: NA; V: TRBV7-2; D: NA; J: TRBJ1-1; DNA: TGTGCCAGCAGCTTAGGGCAGGTCAGCACTGAAGCTTTCTTT; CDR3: CASSLGQVSTEAFF
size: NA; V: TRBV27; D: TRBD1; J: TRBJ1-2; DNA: TGTGCCAGCAGTTTATCGGACAGGGACTATGGCTACACCTTC; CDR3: CASSLSDRDYGYTF
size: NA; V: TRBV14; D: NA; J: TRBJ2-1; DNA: TGTGCCAGCAGCCCCTCAGGGGTACTCAATGAGCAGTTCTTC; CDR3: CASSPSGVLNEQFF
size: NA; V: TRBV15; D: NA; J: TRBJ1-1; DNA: TGTGCCACCAGCAGGGACACCCAGGCACGTCTAGCTTTCTTT; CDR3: CATSRDTQARLAFF
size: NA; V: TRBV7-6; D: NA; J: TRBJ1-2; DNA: TGTGCCAGCAGCTTATTAACAGAACCTAACTATGGCTACACCTTC; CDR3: CASSLLTEPNYGYTF
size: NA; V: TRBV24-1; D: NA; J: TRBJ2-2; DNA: TGTGCCACCAGTGACAGGGGCGGGGAGCTGTTTTTT; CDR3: CATSDRGGELFF
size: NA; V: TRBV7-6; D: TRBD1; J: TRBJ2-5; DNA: TGTGCCAGCAGCCGGGACAGGGTGGTCGAGACCCAGTACTTC; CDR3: CASSRDRVVETQYF
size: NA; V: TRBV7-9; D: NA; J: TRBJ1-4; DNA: TGTGCCAGCAGCTTATCTTGGGGGGGCACTAATGAAAAACTGTTTTTT; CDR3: CASSLSWGGTNEKLFF
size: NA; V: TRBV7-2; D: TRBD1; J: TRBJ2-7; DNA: TGTGCCAGCAGCTTTGACAGGGTCTACGAGCAGTACTTC; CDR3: CASSFDRVYEQYF
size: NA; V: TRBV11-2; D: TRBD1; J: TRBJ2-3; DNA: TGTGCCAGCAGCCTAGGACAGGGTCTAACAGATACGCAGTATTTT; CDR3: CASSLGQGLTDTQYF
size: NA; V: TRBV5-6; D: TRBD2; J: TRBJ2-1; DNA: TGTGCCAGCTTAAGCGGGGGGGCCGTTGAGCAGTTCTTC; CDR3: CASLSGGAVEQFF
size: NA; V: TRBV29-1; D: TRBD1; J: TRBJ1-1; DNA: TGCAGCGCTAGGACAGGGAACACTGAAGCTTTCTTT; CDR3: CSARTGNTEAFF
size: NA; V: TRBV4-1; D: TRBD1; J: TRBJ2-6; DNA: TGCGCCAGCAGCCAAGGGGACCGGGACAGCTCTGGGGCCAACGTCCTGACTTTC; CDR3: CASSQGDRDSSGANVLTF
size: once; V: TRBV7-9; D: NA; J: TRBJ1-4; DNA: TGTGCCAGCAGCCCCGGCGGGGGCGCGGGTGAAAAACTGTTTTTT; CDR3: CASSPGGGAGEKLFF
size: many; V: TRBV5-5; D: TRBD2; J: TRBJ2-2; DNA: TGTGCCAGCAGCTTGGTTAGCGGGACGAACACCGGGGAGCTGTTTTTT; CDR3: CASSLVSGTNTGELFF
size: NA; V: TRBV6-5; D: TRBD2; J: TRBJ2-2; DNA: TGTGCCAGCCGCTTCGGACTAGACACGGGGGAGCTGTTTTTT; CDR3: CASRFGLDTGELFF
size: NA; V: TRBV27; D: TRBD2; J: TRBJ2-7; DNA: TGTGCCAGCTCTTTGGGACTATTCTACGAGCAGTACTTC; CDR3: CASSLGLFYEQYF
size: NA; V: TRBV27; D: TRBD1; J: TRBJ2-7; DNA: TGTGCCAGCAGTCCAACTCAACGGGACAGGGCCCACTCCTACGAGCAGTACTTC; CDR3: CASSPTQRDRAHSYEQYF
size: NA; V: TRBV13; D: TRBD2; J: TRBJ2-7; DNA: TGTGCCAGCAGCTTAAGCGGGGACTACGAGCAGTACTTC; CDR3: CASSLSGDYEQYF
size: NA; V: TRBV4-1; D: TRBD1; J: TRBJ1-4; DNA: TGCGCCAGCAGCCAAGATAGGGGCAGGGGGCGGCCTAATGAAAAACTGTTTTTT; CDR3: CASSQDRGRGRPNEKLFF
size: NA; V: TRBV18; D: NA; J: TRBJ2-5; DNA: TGTGCCAGCTCATTCACAGGGATAGATGAGACCCAGTACTTC; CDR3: CASSFTGIDETQYF
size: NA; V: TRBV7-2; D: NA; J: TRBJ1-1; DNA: TGTGCCAGCAGCACCCAGAGTGGGGGGGCTTTCGCTGAAGCTTTCTTT; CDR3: CASSTQSGGAFAEAFF
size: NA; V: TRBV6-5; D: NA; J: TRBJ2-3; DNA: TGTGCCAGCAGTTACTCGGACAGACTAAGGTCAGATACGCAGTATTTT; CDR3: CASSYSDRLRSDTQYF
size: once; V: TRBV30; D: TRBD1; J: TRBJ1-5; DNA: TGTGCCTGGAGCGTATCCCGGACAGGGGGTTACAATCAGCCCCAGCATTTT; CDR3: CAWSVSRTGGYNQPQHF
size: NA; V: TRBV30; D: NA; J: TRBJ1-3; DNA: TGTGCCTGGAGTTGGAGTCCCTCTGGAAACACCATATATTTT; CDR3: CAWSWSPSGNTIYF
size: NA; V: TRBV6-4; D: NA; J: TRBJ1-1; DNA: TGTGCCAGCAGGAACGGGTTGAACACTGAAGCTTTCTTT; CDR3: CASRNGLNTEAFF
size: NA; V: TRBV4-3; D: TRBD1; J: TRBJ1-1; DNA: TGCGCCAGCAGCCCACAGGGGTGGTTGGGCACTGAAGCTTTCTTT; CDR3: CASSPQGWLGTEAFF
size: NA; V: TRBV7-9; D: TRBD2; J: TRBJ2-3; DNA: TGTGCCAGCAGCTTAGGACTAGCCGGAGGAGATACGCAGTATTTT; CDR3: CASSLGLAGGDTQYF
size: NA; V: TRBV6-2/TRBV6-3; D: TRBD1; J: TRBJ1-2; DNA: TGTGCCAGCAGTTCGACAGGGATCTATGGCTACACCTTC; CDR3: CASSSTGIYGYTF
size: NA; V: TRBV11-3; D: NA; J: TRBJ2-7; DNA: TGTGCCAGCAGGGAACAGATTTCCTACGAGCAGTACTTC; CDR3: CASREQISYEQYF
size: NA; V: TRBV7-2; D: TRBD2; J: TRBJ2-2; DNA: TGTGCCAGCAGCCAAGACCGGGACTACCACACCGGGGAGCTGTTTTTT; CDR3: CASSQDRDYHTGELFF
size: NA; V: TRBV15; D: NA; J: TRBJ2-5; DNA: TGTGCCACCAGCAGAGTATTTGCGGGGACTTATCAAGAGACCCAGTACTTC; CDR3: CATSRVFAGTYQETQYF
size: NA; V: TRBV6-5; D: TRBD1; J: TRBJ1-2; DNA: TGTGCCAGCAGCTTCGTAACACAGGGGGGCTACACCTTC; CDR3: CASSFVTQGGYTF
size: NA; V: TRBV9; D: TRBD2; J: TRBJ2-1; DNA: TGTGCCAGCAGCGTAGAAGGACTAGCGGGAAACCAGCAGTTCTTC; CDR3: CASSVEGLAGNQQFF
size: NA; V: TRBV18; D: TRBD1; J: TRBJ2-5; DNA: TGTGCCAGCTCACAAGGGGGCGGTGAGACCCAGTACTTC; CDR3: CASSQGGGETQYF
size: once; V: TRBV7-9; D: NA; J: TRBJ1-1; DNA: TGTGCCAGCAGCTTACTAGGGGACACTGAAGCTTTCTTT; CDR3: CASSLLGDTEAFF
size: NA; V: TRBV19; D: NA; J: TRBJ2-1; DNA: TGTGCCAGTACGTCGCGCCCTGGCTCCTACAATGAGCAGTTCTTC; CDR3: CASTSRPGSYNEQFF
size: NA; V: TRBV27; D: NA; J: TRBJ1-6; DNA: TGTGCCAGCAGGGGTTCCGGGACAATCAATTCACCCCTCCACTTT; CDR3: CASRGSGTINSPLHF
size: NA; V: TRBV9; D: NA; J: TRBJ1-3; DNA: TGTGCCAGCAGCGTTTCAGCCGTGCGGGGATCTGGAAACACCATATATTTT; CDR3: CASSVSAVRGSGNTIYF
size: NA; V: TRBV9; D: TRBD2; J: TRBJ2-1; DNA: TGTGCCAGCAGCGTAGTAGCTAGCGGGGGGCACAATGAGCAGTTCTTC; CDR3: CASSVVASGGHNEQFF
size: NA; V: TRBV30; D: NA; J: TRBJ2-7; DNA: TGTGCGAGGAGCGGAGACAGGTCTAAACAAACCAACTTC; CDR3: CARSGDRSKQTNF